This T cell receptor beta chain was recorded in a study of cytomegalovirus exposure and HLA in healthy donors. Findings and limits, study-wide: Three CMV-associated chains proved CMV antigen-specific in vitro. According to the study, roughly 160 TCR beta chains were cytomegalovirus-associated.

The V segment lost 3 bases and the J segment 3 bases; nucleotides outside the gene matches: 4. Germline lookup yields CDR1 SGHRS and CDR2 YFSETQ. The CDR3 loop spans 14 amino acids. Clones were read by immunoSEQ multiplex PCR, and TCRdb kept only the in-frame ones, dropping some. This table holds over 85,000 clones, 89% found once. This clone was counted a single time. Its antigen is still unknown. The chain couples TRBV5-1 to TRBJ1-2; TRBD1 agrees at 8 bases. This sequence was found in a woman aged 18 to 35 in good health and CMV-seronegative. Sequences were obtained from PBMCs. The CDR3 coding sequence is TGCGCCAGCAGCTCCGGACAGGGCGACTATGGCTACACCTTC. This gives the protein CASSSGQGDYGYTF. The variable domain in full, completed from reference TRBV5-1 and TRBJ1-2, reads KAGVTQTPRYLIKTRGQQVTLSCSPISGHRSVSWYQQTPGQGLQFLFEYFSETQRNKGNFPGRFSGRQFSNSRSEMNVSTLELGDSALYLCASSSGQGDYGYTFGSGTRLTVV.